This T cell receptor beta chain was found in a study of PD-1 blockade in mismatch repair-deficient tumors. Study-wide context: All were previously treated, progressing patients with some twelve mismatch repair-deficient cancer types.

Germline-derived CDR1 and CDR2 are SQVTM and ANQGSEA. This CDR3 has 12 amino acids. The ends were cut back, 6 bases at V and 3 bases at J, with 11 bases in the middle. Profiled with immunoSEQ multiplex PCR; TCRdb holds only in-frame clones, not every one. The sample contains 130,000 or so clones, roughly nine tenths of which appear only once. The J gene is TRBJ2-5, the V gene TRBV29-1; tentatively, D is TRBD2 (6 bases). This TCR was sampled from an adult with mismatch repair-deficient cancer. The sample was peripheral blood, taken 44 weeks after starting pembrolizumab. The DNA of the CDR3 is TGCAGCGTAAGAGGGGAGGAAGAGACCCAGTACTTC. As protein: CSVRGEEETQYF.